This passage covers 8 T cell receptor beta chains from one sample sequenced in a study of shared clonotypes between healthy human individuals. The assay was immunoSEQ multiplex PCR, and TCRdb's table has in-frame clones only and misses some. The sample yields approximately 500,000 clones, less than 96% seen once. The specimen was naive CD4+ T cells sorted from blood. Subset noted: CD45RA+ positively selected. These TCRs come from a woman aged 30 to 39 in good health.

This rearrangement joins TRBV10-3 to TRBJ2-3; D remains unclear. CDR3 size: 15 residues. CDR1 ENHRY and CDR2 SYGVKD come from the germline V gene. Trimming shortened V by 5 bases and J by 5 bases, and 17 bases separated the two germline ends. The CDR3 region has the DNA TGTGCCATCAGTTCATATTCGGTCTTAGAAGATACGCAGTATTTT. Amino acid sequence: CAISSYSVLEDTQYF.

This rearrangement joins TRBV5-1 to TRBJ1-1, with 7 bases lining up with TRBD1. There are 15 residues in the CDR3. The V gene's germline CDR1 is SGHRS and CDR2 YFSETQ. The J segment lost 4 bases and the V segment lost 4 bases, leaving 10 bases of the junction unmatched. CDR3 sequence: CASSLRQGRGTEAFF. CDR3 nucleotides: TGCGCCAGCAGCCTCCGACAGGGAAGGGGCACTGAAGCTTTCTTT.

The V call is TRBV18, the J call TRBJ2-7; 12 bases match TRBD2. The V gene end was trimmed by 6 bases and the J gene end by 5 bases; junction bases not matched to a gene: 8. Germline values: CDR1 KGHSH, CDR2 LQKENI. This CDR3 has 15 residues. CDR3 loop: CASSPSRLAGDEQYF. The CDR3, as DNA: TGTGCCAGCTCGCCCTCCAGACTAGCGGGAGACGAGCAGTACTTC.

The CDR3 DNA is TGTGCCAGCCGAGAGGGACTTCCTAGCTCTGGAAACACCATATATTTT. It translates to CASREGLPSSGNTIYF. The V gene is TRBV2, the J gene TRBJ1-3, with D possibly matching TRBD1 (5 bases). Germline V lookup: CDR1 SNHLY, CDR2 FYNNEI. With 8 bases removed from V and 0 bases from J, the gap between germline ends came to 17 bases. The CDR3 runs to 16 residues.

DNA for the CDR3: TGTGCCAGCAGCGGACAGCAAACTAGCGGAGGGTTGAAAGATACGCAGTATTTT. Its translation: CASSGQQTSGGLKDTQYF. This sequence joins TRBV9 and TRBJ2-3, with 8 bases identical to TRBD2. Per the germline V gene, CDR1 is SGDLS and CDR2 is YYNGEE. The trim removed 3 bases at V and 5 bases at J, leaving 17 bases unmatched. The CDR3 is 18 residues long.

V gene TRBV28 combines with J gene TRBJ1-5; 7 bases map to TRBD1. CDR1 and CDR2 (germline): MDHEN, SYDVKM. V was pared by 5 bases and J by 3 bases, with 7 bases of the junction left unmatched. This CDR3 contains 15 residues. The chain's CDR3 is CASSPGTVFNQPQHF. The CDR3, as DNA: TGTGCCAGCAGTCCCGGGACAGTTTTCAATCAGCCCCAGCATTTT.

The genes are TRBV7-9 and TRBJ2-7; D ambiguous. V was shortened by 1 base and J by 6 bases, with 13 bases between the two germline ends. CDR3 length: 14 residues. Germline V gene data show CDR1 as SEHNR and CDR2 as FQNEAQ (reference sequence). The CDR3: CASSLEAADGEQYF. CDR3 bases: TGTGCCAGCAGCTTAGAGGCGGCTGACGGCGAGCAGTACTTC.

This clone was observed once. The rearrangement joins TRBV28 to TRBJ2-5, with 10 bases fitting TRBD1. The CDR3 loop spans 15 amino acids. The J segment lost 5 bases and the V segment lost 10 bases, leaving 13 bases of the junction unmatched. Germline CDR1 MDHEN, CDR2 SYDVKM. As DNA, the CDR3 is TGTGCCATACGACCATGGCGGACAGGGGGGGAGACCCAGTACTTC. Translating gives CAIRPWRTGGETQYF.